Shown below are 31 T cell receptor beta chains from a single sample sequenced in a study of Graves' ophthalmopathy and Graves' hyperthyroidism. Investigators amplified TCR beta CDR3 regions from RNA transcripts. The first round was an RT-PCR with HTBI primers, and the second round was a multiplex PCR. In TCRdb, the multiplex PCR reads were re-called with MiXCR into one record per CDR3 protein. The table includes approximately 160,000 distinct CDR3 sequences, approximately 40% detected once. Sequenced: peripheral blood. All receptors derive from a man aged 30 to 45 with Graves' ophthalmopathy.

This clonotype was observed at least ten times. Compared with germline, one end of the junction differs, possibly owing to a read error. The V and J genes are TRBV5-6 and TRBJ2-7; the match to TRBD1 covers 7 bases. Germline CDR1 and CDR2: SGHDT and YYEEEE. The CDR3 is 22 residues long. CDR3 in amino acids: CAGSLKMKGKVIRTGTSYEQYF. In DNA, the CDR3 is TGTGCCGGCAGCTTGAAAATGAAGGGGAAAGTTATAAGGACAGGAACTTCCTACGAGCAGTACTTC.

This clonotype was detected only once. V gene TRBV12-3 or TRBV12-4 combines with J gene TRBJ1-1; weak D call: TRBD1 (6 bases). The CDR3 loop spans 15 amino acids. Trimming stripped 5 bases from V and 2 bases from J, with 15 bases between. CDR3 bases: TGTGCCAGCAGTAGAAGGACAGAACTTAACACTGAAGCTTTCTTT. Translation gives CASSRRTELNTEAFF.

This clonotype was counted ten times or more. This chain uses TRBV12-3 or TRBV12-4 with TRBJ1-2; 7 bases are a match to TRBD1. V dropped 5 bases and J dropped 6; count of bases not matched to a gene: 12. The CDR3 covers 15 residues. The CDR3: CASSRQGSLNHGYTF. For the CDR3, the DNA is TGTGCCAGCAGTAGACAGGGCAGCTTGAATCATGGCTACACCTTC.

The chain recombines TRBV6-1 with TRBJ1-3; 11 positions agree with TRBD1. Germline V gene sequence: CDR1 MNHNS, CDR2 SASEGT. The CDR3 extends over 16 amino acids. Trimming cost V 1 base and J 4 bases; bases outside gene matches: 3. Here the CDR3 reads CASSEGTGGVGNTIYF. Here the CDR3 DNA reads TGTGCCAGCAGTGAAGGGACAGGGGGCGTAGGAAACACCATATATTTT.

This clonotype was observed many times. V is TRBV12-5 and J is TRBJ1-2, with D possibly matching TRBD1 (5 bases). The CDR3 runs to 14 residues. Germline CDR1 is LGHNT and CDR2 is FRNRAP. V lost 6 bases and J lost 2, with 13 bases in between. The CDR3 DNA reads TGTGCTAGTGGCCATCCAGGGCAGAACTATGGCTACACCTTC. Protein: CASGHPGQNYGYTF.

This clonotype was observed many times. As DNA, the CDR3 is TGTGCCAGCAGCTTAACTAGGGACAGCTACGGGGAGCTGTTTTTT. This codes for CASSLTRDSYGELFF. V and J are TRBV7-3 and TRBJ2-2; 7 positions match TRBD1. Germline trimming cut 0 bases from V and 7 bases from J; bases unmatched to any gene: 5. The V gene's germline CDR1 is SGHTA and CDR2 FQGTGA. This CDR3 region has 15 residues.

CDR3 nucleotide sequence: TGTGCCAGCAGCTTAGCGGGAGAGATCACCGGGGAGCTGTTTTTT. It translates to CASSLAGEITGELFF. V and J are TRBV7-6 and TRBJ2-2, with a tentative D call TRBD2 (5 bases). The length of the CDR3 is 15 residues. Per the germline V gene, CDR1 is SGHVS and CDR2 is FNYEAQ. V was cut by 0 bases and J by 4 bases, with 9 bases left in between.

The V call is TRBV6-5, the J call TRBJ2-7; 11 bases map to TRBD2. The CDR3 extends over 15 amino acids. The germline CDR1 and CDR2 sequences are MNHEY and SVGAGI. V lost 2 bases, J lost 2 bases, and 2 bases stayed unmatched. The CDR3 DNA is TGTGCCAGCAGTTACCGACTAGCGGGGACCTACGAGCAGTACTTC. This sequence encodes CASSYRLAGTYEQYF.

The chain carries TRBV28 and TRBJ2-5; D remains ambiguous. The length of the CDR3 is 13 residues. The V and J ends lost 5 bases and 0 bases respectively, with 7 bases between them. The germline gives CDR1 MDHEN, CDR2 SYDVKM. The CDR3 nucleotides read TGTGCCAGCAGTCTGCCTGACCAAGAGACCCAGTACTTC. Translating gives CASSLPDQETQYF.

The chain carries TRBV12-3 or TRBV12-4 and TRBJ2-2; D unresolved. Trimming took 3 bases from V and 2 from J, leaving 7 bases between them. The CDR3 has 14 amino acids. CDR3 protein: CASSFSANTGELFF. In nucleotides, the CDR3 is TGTGCCAGCAGTTTTTCTGCTAACACCGGGGAGCTGTTTTTT.

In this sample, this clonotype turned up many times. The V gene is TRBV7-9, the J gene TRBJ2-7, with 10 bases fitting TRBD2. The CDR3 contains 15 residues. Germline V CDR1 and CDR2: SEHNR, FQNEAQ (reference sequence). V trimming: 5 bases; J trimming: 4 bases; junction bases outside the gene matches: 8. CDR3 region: CASSLASGSMYEQYF. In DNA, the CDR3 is TGTGCCAGCAGCCTCGCTAGCGGGAGTATGTACGAGCAGTACTTC.

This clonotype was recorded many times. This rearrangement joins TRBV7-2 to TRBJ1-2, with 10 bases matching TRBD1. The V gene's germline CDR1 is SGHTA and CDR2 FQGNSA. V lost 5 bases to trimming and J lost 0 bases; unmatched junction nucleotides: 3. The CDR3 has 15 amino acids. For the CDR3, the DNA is TGTGCCAGCAGCCCCGGGACAGGGGCTAACTATGGCTACACCTTC. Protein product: CASSPGTGANYGYTF.

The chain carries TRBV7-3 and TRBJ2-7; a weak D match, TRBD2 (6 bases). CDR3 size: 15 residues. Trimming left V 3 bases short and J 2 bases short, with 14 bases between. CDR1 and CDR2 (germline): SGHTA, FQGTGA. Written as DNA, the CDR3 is TGTGCCAGCAGCTTTGATAGCGGAAGAACCTACGAGCAGTACTTC. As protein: CASSFDSGRTYEQYF.

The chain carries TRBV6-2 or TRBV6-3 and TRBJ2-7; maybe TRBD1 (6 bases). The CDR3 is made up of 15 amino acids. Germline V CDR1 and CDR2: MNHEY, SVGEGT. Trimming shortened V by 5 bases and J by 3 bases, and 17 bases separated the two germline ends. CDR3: CASSRDNWGNYEQYF. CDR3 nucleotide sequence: TGTGCCAGCAGTCGGGACAATTGGGGGAACTACGAGCAGTACTTC.

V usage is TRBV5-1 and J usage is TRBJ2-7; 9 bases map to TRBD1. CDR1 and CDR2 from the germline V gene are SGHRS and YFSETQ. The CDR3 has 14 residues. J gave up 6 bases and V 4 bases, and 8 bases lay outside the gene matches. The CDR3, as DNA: TGCGCCAGCAGCACCGACAGGGGGTTCGTCGAGCAGTACTTC. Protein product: CASSTDRGFVEQYF.

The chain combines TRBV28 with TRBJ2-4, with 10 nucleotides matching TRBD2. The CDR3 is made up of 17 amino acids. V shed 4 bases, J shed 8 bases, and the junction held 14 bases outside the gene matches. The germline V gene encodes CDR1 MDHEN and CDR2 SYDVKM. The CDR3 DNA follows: TGTGCCAGCAGTTCCCCTAGGAGCGGGAGGGCCGCGGACATTCAGTACTTC. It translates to CASSSPRSGRAADIQYF.

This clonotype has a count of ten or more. This CDR3 reads CASSLGRGPYEQYF. DNA of the CDR3: TGTGCCAGCAGTTTAGGCAGGGGGCCCTACGAGCAGTACTTC. V and J are TRBV27 and TRBJ2-7, with 8 positions matching TRBD1. The CDR3 length is 14 residues. Germline V gene data show CDR1 as MNHEY and CDR2 as SMNVEV (reference sequence). The J segment lost 2 bases and the V segment lost 2 bases, leaving 2 bases of the junction unmatched.

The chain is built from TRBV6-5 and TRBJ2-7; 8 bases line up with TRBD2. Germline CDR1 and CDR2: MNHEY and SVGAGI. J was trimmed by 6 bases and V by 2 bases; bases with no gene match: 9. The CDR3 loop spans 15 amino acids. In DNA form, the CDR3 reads TGTGCCAGCAGTTACAGGGGCGGGGGGCGAGGCGAGCAGTACTTC. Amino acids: CASSYRGGGRGEQYF.

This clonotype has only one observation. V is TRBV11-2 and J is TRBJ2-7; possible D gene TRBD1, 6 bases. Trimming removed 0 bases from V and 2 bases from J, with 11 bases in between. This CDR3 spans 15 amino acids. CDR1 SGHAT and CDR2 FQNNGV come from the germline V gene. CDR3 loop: CASSLEAGAAYEQYF. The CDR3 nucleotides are TGTGCCAGCAGCTTAGAGGCAGGGGCTGCCTACGAGCAGTACTTC.

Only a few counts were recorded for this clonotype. CDR3 sequence: CASSYSIPGQGNGYTF. In DNA, the CDR3 is TGTGCCAGCAGTTACTCCATACCGGGACAGGGAAATGGCTACACCTTC. V is TRBV6-2 or TRBV6-3 and J is TRBJ1-2; 9 positions agree with TRBD1. The V segment lost 0 bases and the J segment 6 bases; nucleotides outside the gene matches: 8. The length of the CDR3 is 16 residues. Germline values: CDR1 MNHEY, CDR2 SVGEGT.

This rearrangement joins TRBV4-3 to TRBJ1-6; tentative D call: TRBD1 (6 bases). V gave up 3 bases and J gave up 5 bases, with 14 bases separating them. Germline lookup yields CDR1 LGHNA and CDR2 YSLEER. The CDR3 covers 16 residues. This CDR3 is CASSQEHRQDNSPLHF. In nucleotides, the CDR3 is TGCGCCAGCAGCCAGGAACACAGACAGGATAATTCACCCCTCCACTTT.

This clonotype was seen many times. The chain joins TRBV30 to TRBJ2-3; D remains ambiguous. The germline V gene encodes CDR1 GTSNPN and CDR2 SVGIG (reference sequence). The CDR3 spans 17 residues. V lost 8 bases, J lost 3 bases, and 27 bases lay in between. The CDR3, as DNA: TGTGCCGCAACCCTTGGCGGAACAACCCGTGGGACAGATACGCAGTATTTT. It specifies CAATLGGTTRGTDTQYF. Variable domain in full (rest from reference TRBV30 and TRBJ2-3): SQTIHQWPATLVQPVGSPLSLECTVEGTSNPNLYWYRQAAGRGLQLLFYSVGIGQISSEVPQNLSASRPQDRQFILSSKKLLLSDSGFYLCAATLGGTTRGTDTQYFGPGTRLTVL.

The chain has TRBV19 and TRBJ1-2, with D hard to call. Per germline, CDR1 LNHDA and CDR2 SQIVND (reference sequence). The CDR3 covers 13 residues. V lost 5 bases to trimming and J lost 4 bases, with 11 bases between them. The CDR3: CASSPALGYGYTF. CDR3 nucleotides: TGTGCCAGTAGTCCCGCCCTAGGCTATGGCTACACCTTC. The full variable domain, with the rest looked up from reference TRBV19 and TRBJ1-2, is DGGITQSPKYLFRKEGQNVTLSCEQNLNHDAMYWYRQDPGQGLRLIYYSQIVNDFQKGDIAEGYSVSREKKESFPLTVTSAQKNPTAFYLCASSPALGYGYTFGSGTRLTVV.

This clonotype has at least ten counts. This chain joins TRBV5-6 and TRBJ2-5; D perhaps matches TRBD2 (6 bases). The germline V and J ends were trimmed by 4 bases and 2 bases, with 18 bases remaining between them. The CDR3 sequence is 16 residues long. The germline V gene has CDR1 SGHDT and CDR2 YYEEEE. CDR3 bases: TGTGCCAGCAGCCTATCGGGACGGGAGACACAAGAGACCCAGTACTTC. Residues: CASSLSGRETQETQYF.

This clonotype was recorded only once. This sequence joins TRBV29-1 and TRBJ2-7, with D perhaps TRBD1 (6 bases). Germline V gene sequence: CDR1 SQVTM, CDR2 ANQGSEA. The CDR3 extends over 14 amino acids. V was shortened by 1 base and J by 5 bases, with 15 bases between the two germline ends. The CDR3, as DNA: TGCAGCGTTGAAGTGTGGGGGCGGACGAACGAGCAGTACTTC. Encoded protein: CSVEVWGRTNEQYF.

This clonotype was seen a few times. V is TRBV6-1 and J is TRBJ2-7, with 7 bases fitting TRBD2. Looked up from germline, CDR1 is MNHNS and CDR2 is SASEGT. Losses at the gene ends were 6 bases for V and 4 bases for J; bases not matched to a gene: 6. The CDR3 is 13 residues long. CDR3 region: CASRAGLSYEQYF. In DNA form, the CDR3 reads TGTGCCAGCAGAGCGGGGCTTTCTTACGAGCAGTACTTC.

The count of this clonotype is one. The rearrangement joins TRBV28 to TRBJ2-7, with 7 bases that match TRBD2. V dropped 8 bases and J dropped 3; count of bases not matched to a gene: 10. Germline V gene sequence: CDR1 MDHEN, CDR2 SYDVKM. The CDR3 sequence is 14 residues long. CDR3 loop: CASEGEGKGYEQYF. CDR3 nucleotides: TGTGCCAGCGAAGGGGAGGGAAAGGGCTACGAGCAGTACTTC.

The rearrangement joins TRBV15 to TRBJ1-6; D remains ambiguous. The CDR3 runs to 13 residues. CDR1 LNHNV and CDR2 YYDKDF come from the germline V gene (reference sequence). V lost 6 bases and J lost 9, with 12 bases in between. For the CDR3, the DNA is TGTGCCACCAGGGGAAGGGAGAGTTCACCCCTCCACTTT. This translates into CATRGRESSPLHF.

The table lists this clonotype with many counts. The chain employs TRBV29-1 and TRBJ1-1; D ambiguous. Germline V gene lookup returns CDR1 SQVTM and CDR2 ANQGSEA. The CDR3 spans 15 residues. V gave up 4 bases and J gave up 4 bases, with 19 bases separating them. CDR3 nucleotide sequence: TGCAGCGTTGGTAGGGTCCCGTCGGGCGGCACTGAAGCTTTCTTT. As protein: CSVGRVPSGGTEAFF.

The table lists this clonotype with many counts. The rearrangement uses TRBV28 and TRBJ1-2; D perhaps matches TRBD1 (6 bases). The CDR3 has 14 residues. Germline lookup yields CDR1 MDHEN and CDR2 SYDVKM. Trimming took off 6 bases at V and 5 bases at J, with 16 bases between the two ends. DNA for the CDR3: TGTGCCAGCAGCTCCGGCGGAGGACAGTATGGCTACACCTTC. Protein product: CASSSGGGQYGYTF.

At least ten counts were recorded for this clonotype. This CDR3 is CAWAPEGGQPQHF. The CDR3 coding sequence is TGTGCCTGGGCTCCGGAGGGAGGGCAGCCCCAGCATTTT. This chain connects TRBV30 to TRBJ1-5; D not resolved. CDR1 and CDR2 from the germline V gene are GTSNPN and SVGIG (reference sequence). V dropped 5 bases and J dropped 7 bases, with 15 bases sitting between them. The CDR3 covers 13 residues.